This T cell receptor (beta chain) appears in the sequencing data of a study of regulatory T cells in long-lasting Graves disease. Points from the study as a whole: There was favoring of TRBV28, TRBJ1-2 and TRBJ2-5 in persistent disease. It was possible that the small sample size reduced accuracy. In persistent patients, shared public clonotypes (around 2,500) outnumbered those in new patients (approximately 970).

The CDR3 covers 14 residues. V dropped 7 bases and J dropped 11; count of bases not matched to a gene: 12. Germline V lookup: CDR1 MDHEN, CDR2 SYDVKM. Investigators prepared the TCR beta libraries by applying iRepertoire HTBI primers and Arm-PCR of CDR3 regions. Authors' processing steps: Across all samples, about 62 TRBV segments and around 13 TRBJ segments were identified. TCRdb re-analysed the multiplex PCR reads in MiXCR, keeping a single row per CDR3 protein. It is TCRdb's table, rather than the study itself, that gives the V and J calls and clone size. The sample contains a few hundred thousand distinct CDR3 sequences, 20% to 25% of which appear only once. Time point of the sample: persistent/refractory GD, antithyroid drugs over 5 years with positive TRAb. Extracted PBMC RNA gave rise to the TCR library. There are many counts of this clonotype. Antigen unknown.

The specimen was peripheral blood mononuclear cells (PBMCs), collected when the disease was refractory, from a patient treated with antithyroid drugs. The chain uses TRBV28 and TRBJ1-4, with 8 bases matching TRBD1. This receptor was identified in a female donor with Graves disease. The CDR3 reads CASTLGDRRGKLFF. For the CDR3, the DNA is TGTGCCAGCACCCTAGGGGACAGGCGTGGTAAACTGTTTTTT.